The 15 T cell receptor beta chains reported below all come from one sample, sequenced in a study of blood T cell repertoires in COVID-19 (dated by TCRdb to 2018 to 2021). The library was built by means of the immunoSEQ multiplex PCR assay. As stored in TCRdb, this immuneACCESS dataset retains in-frame rearrangements with V and J assigned. A fraction of the clones does not appear; measured against another copy, unresolved V genes explain less than half of the discrepancy, and the remainder lacks a known reason. This sample has some 250,000 clones in its table, and over 70% of those were observed once. The ten largest clones represent 7.5% to 9% of the sample. Input material: peripheral blood. Receptor source: a woman older than 75 with acute or convalescent COVID-19.

This chain joins TRBV3-1 (or the pseudogene TRBV3-2) and TRBJ2-7; 12 bases map to TRBD2. CDR3 length: 15 amino acids. Germline V lookup: CDR1 LGHDT, CDR2 YNNKEL (reference sequence). V shed 2 bases and J 5 bases; nucleotides not matched to a gene: 4. DNA of the CDR3: TGTGCCAGCAGCCAACTTCTAGCGGGAGGGGACGAGCAGTACTTC. Amino acid sequence: CASSQLLAGGDEQYF.

The rearrangement uses TRBV10-3 and TRBJ1-2; D is uncertain. This CDR3 region has 14 residues. Germline lookup yields CDR1 ENHRY and CDR2 SYGVKD. V dropped 0 bases and J dropped 6 bases, with 11 bases sitting between them. The CDR3 DNA reads as TGTGCCATCAGTGAGTCCACGGAGTGGGATGGCTACACCTTC. Translation gives CAISESTEWDGYTF.

The V gene is TRBV6-1, the J gene TRBJ1-2; unclear D gene. From germline, CDR1 is MNHNS and CDR2 SASEGT. The V and J ends lost 0 bases and 4 bases respectively, with 12 bases between them. The CDR3 contains 15 residues. CDR3 DNA sequence: TGTGCCAGCAGTGAAGCGCCGGGGATAGGCTATGGCTACACCTTC. It codes for CASSEAPGIGYGYTF.

The V call is TRBV29-1, the J call TRBJ1-2, with TRBD1 matching 9 bases. Looked up from germline, CDR1 is SQVTM and CDR2 is ANQGSEA. J lost 4 bases, V lost 6 bases, and 12 bases had no gene match. CDR3 length equals 15 residues. In DNA form, the CDR3 reads TGCAGCGTCTCAATTGGACAGGGGAGAGGCTATGGCTACACCTTC. Residues: CSVSIGQGRGYGYTF.

This chain joins TRBV10-3 and TRBJ1-3; D is uncertain. Looked up from germline, CDR1 is ENHRY and CDR2 is SYGVKD. This CDR3 region has 12 residues. The V end was cut by 7 bases, the J end by 0 bases, with 4 bases between. The CDR3 nucleotides read TGTGCCATCACGGGCTCTGGAAACACCATATATTTT. It codes for CAITGSGNTIYF.

CDR3 coding DNA: TGCGCCAGCAGCTTGGGGCGGGAGGGAGATACGCAGTATTTT. Protein sequence: CASSLGREGDTQYF. This chain joins TRBV5-1 and TRBJ2-3; the match to TRBD2 covers 9 bases. Germline CDR1 reads SGHRS; CDR2 reads YFSETQ. The CDR3 is 14 amino acids. The trim removed 0 bases at V and 5 bases at J, leaving 1 base unmatched.

The chain couples TRBV5-5 to TRBJ2-7; 8 nucleotides match TRBD1. CDR3 length: 17 residues. The J segment lost 3 bases and the V segment lost 0 bases, leaving 11 bases of the junction unmatched. Germline values: CDR1 SGHKS, CDR2 YYEKEE (reference sequence). The CDR3 is CASSLVGSGGGLYEQYF. The CDR3 DNA reads as TGTGCCAGCAGCTTGGTTGGCTCAGGGGGCGGACTCTACGAGCAGTACTTC.

The V and J genes are TRBV28 and TRBJ1-5; 7 bases are a match to TRBD1. The germline V gene encodes CDR1 MDHEN and CDR2 SYDVKM. CDR3 length equals 20 residues. V was clipped by 5 bases and J by 2 bases; unmatched bases: 21. The CDR3 sequence is CASSLPTVSTGRYGNQPQHF. The CDR3 nucleotides read TGTGCCAGCAGTCTCCCGACCGTATCGACAGGGCGTTATGGCAATCAGCCCCAGCATTTT. Variable domain in full (rest from reference TRBV28 and TRBJ1-5): DVKVTQSSRYLVKRTGEKVFLECVQDMDHENMFWYRQDPGLGLRLIYFSYDVKMKEKGDIPEGYSVSREKKERFSLILESASTNQTSMYLCASSLPTVSTGRYGNQPQHFGDGTRLSIL.

This clone came up a few times. This sequence joins TRBV7-2 and TRBJ1-2; D is possibly TRBD1 (5 bases). Per the germline V gene, CDR1 is SGHTA and CDR2 is FQGNSA. The CDR3 extends over 14 amino acids. Trimming cost V 1 base and J 2 bases, with 8 bases left between them. The CDR3 region has the DNA TGTGCCAGCAGCTTAGGACAGACAAACTATGGCTACACCTTC. Translation: CASSLGQTNYGYTF.

The chain joins TRBV6-6 to TRBJ1-2, with TRBD1 identical over 8 bases. The CDR3 spans 13 residues. The junction had 7 bases not matched to a gene; V was cut back by 5 bases and J by 8 bases. The germline CDR1 and CDR2 sequences are MNHNY and SVGAGI (reference sequence). DNA of the CDR3: TGTGCCAGCAGTGCCCAGGGGGCGCGAGGCTACACCTTC. Translation gives CASSAQGARGYTF.

This chain uses TRBV5-4 with TRBJ2-1; D may be TRBD1 (6 bases). Trimming shortened V by 0 bases and J by 1 base, and 11 bases separated the two germline ends. The germline V gene encodes CDR1 SGHNT and CDR2 YYREEE (reference sequence). This CDR3 is 16 amino acids long. CDR3: CASSLVRQASYNEQFF. In DNA, the CDR3 is TGTGCCAGCAGCTTGGTACGACAGGCTTCCTACAATGAGCAGTTCTTC. Drawing the rest from reference TRBV5-4 and TRBJ2-1, the complete variable domain is ETGVTQSPTHLIKTRGQQVTLRCSSQSGHNTVSWYQQALGQGPQFIFQYYREEENGRGNFPPRFSGLQFPNYSSELNVNALELDDSALYLCASSLVRQASYNEQFFGPGTRLTVL.

The rearrangement joins TRBV7-6 to TRBJ1-6; 7 bases agree with TRBD1. After removal of 6 bases from V and 0 bases from J, the junction contained 11 bases not matched to a gene. The CDR3 length is 18 residues. The germline gives CDR1 SGHVS, CDR2 FNYEAQ. The DNA of the CDR3 is TGTGCCAGCAGACCTATTACAGGGGATAGCTCCTATAATTCACCCCTCCACTTT. Translated, it gives CASRPITGDSSYNSPLHF.

The genes are TRBV30 and TRBJ1-2; 8 bases match TRBD1. Germline loops: CDR1 GTSNPN, CDR2 SVGIG (reference sequence). V lost 3 bases, J lost 7 bases, and 10 bases stayed unmatched. CDR3 length: 14 residues. CDR3 sequence reads: CAWRLAGGGGGYTF. The CDR3 bases are TGTGCCTGGAGACTCGCAGGGGGCGGAGGTGGCTACACCTTC.

This rearrangement joins TRBV18 to TRBJ2-5, with D unclear. Germline assignment: CDR1 KGHSH and CDR2 LQKENI. V lost 3 bases to trimming and J lost 2 bases, with 7 bases between them. The CDR3 is made up of 13 amino acids. CDR3 sequence (DNA): TGTGCCAGCTCACCGTCAGTACAAGAGACCCAGTACTTC. The encoded protein is CASSPSVQETQYF. Filled out from reference TRBV18 and TRBJ2-5, the complete variable domain reads NAGVMQNPRHLVRRRGQEARLRCSPMKGHSHVYWYRQLPEEGLKFMVYLQKENIIDESGMPKERFSAEFPKEGPSILRIQQVVRGDSAAYFCASSPSVQETQYFGPGTRLLVL.

The rearrangement links TRBV29-1 to TRBJ1-2; D is unresolved. Germline values: CDR1 SQVTM, CDR2 ANQGSEA. The CDR3 runs 12 residues. Trimming took 6 bases from V and 6 from J, leaving 14 bases between them. The CDR3 reads CSVQVRENGYTF. The CDR3 DNA sequence: TGCAGCGTCCAAGTGAGGGAGAATGGCTACACCTTC.